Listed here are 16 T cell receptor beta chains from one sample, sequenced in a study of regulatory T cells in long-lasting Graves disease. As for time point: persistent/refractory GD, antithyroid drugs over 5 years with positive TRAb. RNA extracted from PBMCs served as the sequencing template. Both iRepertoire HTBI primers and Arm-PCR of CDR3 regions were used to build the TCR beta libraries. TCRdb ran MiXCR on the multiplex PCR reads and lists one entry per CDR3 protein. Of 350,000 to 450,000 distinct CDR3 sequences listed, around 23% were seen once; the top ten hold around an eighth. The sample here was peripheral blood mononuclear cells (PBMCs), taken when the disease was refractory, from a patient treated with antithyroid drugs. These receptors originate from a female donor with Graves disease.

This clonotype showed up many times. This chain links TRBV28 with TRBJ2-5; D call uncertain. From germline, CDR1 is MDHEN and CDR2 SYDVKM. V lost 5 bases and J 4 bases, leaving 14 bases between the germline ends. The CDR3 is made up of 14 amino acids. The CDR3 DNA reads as TGTGCCAGCAGTCCGGTCGTGGGGATAGAGACCCAGTACTTC. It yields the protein CASSPVVGIETQYF.

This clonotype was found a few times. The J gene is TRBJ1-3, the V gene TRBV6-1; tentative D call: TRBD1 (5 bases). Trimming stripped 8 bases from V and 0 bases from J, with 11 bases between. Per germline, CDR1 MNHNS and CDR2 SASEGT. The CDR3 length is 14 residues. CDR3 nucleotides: TGTGCCAGCGGCGGGGCCAACTCTGGAAACACCATATATTTT. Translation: CASGGANSGNTIYF.

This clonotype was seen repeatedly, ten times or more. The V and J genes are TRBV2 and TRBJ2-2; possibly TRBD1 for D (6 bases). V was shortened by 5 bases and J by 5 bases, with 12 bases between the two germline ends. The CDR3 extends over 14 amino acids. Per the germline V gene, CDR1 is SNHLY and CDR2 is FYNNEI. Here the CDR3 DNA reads TGTGCCAGCAGTACCACAGGGTTTACCGGGGAGCTGTTTTTT. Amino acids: CASSTTGFTGELFF.

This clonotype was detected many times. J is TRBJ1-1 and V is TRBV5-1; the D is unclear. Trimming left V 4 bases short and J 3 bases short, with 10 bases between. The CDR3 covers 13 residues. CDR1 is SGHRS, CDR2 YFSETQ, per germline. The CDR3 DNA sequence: TGCGCCAGCAGCGTCCGAGATTACACTGAAGCTTTCTTT. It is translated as CASSVRDYTEAFF.

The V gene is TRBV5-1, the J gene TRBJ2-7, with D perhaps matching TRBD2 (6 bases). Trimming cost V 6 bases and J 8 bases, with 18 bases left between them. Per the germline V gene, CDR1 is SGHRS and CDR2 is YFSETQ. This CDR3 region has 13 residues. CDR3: CASMGGVEAKQYF. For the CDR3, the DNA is TGCGCCAGCATGGGGGGAGTTGAGGCGAAGCAGTACTTC.

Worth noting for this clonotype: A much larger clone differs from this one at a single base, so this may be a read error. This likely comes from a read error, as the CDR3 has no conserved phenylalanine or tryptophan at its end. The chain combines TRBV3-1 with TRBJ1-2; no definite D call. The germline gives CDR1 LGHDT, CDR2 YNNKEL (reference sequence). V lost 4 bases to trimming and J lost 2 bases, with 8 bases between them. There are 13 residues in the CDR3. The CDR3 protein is CASSLGPNYGYTL. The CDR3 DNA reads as TGTGCCAGCAGCCTCGGGCCCAACTATGGCTACACCCTC.

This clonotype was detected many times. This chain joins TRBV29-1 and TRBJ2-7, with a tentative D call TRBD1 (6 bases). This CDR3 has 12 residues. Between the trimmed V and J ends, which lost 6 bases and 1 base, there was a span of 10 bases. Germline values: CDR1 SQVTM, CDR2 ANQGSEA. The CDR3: CSVQQGSYEQYF. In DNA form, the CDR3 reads TGCAGCGTCCAACAGGGATCCTACGAGCAGTACTTC.

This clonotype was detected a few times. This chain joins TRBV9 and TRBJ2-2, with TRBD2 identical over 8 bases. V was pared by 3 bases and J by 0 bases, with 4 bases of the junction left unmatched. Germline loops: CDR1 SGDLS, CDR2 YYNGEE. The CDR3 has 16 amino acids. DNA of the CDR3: TGTGCCAGCAGCGGGAGCGGGAGTCCGAACACCGGGGAGCTGTTTTTT. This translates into CASSGSGSPNTGELFF.

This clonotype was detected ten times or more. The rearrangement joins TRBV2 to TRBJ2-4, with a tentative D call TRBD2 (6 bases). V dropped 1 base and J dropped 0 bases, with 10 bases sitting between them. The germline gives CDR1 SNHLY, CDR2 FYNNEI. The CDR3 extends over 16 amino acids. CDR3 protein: CASSEEVGLAKNIQYF. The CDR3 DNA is TGTGCCAGCAGTGAAGAGGTGGGACTAGCCAAAAACATTCAGTACTTC.

The CDR3 DNA reads TGCAGTGCTGTACGTGACCGACTAGCGGGAGGCGACGAGCAGTACTTC. It is translated as CSAVRDRLAGGDEQYF. The chain employs TRBV20-1 and TRBJ2-7; TRBD2 matches at 13 bases. The CDR3 runs to 16 residues. From germline, CDR1 is DFQATT and CDR2 SNEGSKA (reference sequence). Trimming cost V 5 bases and J 5 bases; bases outside gene matches: 12.

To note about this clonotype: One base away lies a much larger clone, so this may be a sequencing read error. The CDR3 DNA reads TGTGCCTGCAAGTCGGTCCGGACAGGGTTTTATGCTGAAGCTTTCTTT. Amino acids: CACKSVRTGFYAEAFF. V gene TRBV6-2 or TRBV6-3 combines with J gene TRBJ1-1; 8 nucleotides match TRBD1. With V trimmed by 11 bases and J by 6 bases, 20 bases remained unmatched. The CDR3 spans 16 residues. The germline V gene has CDR1 MNHEY and CDR2 SVGEGT.

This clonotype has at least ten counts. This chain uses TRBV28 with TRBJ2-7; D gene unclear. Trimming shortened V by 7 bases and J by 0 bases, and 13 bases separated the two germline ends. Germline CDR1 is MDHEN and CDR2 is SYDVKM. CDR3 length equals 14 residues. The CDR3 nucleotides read TGTGCCAGCAAACCAGAAGACGGCTCCTACGAGCAGTACTTC. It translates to CASKPEDGSYEQYF. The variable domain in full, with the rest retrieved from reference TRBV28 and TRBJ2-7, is DVKVTQSSRYLVKRTGEKVFLECVQDMDHENMFWYRQDPGLGLRLIYFSYDVKMKEKGDIPEGYSVSREKKERFSLILESASTNQTSMYLCASKPEDGSYEQYFGPGTRLTVT.

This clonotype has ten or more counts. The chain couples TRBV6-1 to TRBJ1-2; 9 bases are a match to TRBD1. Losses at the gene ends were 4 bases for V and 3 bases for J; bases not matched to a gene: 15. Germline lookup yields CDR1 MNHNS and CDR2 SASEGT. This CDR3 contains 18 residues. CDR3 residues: CASSANAGNRGRDYGYTF. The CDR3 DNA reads TGTGCCAGCAGTGCAAACGCCGGTAACAGGGGGCGCGACTATGGCTACACCTTC.

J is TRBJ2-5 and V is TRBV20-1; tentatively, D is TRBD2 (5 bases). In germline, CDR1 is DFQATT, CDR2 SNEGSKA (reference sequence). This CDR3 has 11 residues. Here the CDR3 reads CSRERQETQYF. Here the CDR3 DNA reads TGCAGCCGGGAACGCCAAGAGACCCAGTACTTC.

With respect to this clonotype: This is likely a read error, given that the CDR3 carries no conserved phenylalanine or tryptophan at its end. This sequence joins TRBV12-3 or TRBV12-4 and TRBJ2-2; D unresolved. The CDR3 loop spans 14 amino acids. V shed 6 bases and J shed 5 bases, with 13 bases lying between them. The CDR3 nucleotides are TGTGCCAGCAGCCGCTCCAGTCCGACCGGGGAGCTGTTTCTT. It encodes CASSRSSPTGELFL.

The CDR3 here is CATSSELAGSYEQYF. The DNA for the CDR3 is TGTGCCACCAGCAGCGAACTAGCGGGGTCCTACGAGCAGTACTTC. The chain combines TRBV15 with TRBJ2-7, with 10 bases lining up with TRBD2. The junction had 3 bases not matched to a gene; V was cut back by 3 bases and J by 1 base. Looked up from germline, CDR1 is LNHNV and CDR2 is YYDKDF (reference sequence). The CDR3 runs to 15 residues.